The 24 T cell receptor beta chains given below trace back to one sample, sequenced in a study of OX40 agonist ivuxolimab in advanced cancers. Sequenced by immunoSEQ multiplex PCR; TCRdb stores in-frame clones only, minus some. Altogether 55,000 to 70,000 clones are present, 65% to 85% being singletons, with the ten largest covering under 6%. Sequencing was performed on CD4+ or CD8+ T cells sorted from blood, taken in a trial of the OX40 agonist ivuxolimab. These receptor sequences come from an adult with an advanced solid tumor such as melanoma, head and neck, liver or kidney cancer.

CDR3 nucleotide sequence: TGTGCCAGCAGCATAACAGGGGCTGGGGCCAACGTCCTGACTTTC. This translates into CASSITGAGANVLTF. This sequence joins TRBV7-8 and TRBJ2-6; 7 nucleotides align to TRBD1. CDR3 size: 15 residues. The germline CDR1 and CDR2 sequences are SGHVS and FQNEAQ. Trimming removed 5 bases from V and 2 bases from J; junction bases left unmatched: 3.

The V and J genes are TRBV5-4 and TRBJ2-1; TRBD2 matches at 8 bases. Trimming took 4 bases from V and 3 from J; bases not matched to a gene: 3. Germline V gives CDR1 SGHNT, CDR2 YYREEE (reference sequence). The CDR3 sequence is 14 residues long. CDR3 coding DNA: TGTGCCAGCAGCCCCGGGACTAGCTACAATGAGCAGTTCTTC. It is translated as CASSPGTSYNEQFF.

This chain uses TRBV14 with TRBJ1-1; D gene unclear. The CDR3 loop spans 14 amino acids. V was trimmed by 0 bases and J by 6 bases, leaving 11 bases between them. Germline-derived CDR1 and CDR2 are SGHDN and FVKESK. Here the CDR3 DNA reads TGTGCCAGCAGCCAAGACTGGTGGGTCTCTGAAGCTTTCTTT. Translating it yields CASSQDWWVSEAFF.

The CDR3 DNA follows: TGCGCCAGCAGCCGTAGCGGGACAGGGCTTAGTTACAATGAGCAGTTCTTC. Translating it yields CASSRSGTGLSYNEQFF. The rearrangement joins TRBV5-1 to TRBJ2-1, with D tentatively TRBD1 (9 bases). The V and J ends lost 4 bases and 4 bases respectively, with 21 bases between them. CDR1 and CDR2 from the germline V gene are SGHRS and YFSETQ. The CDR3 is made up of 17 amino acids.

This clone has only one observation. One end of the junction varies from germline; a read error may be responsible. This sequence joins TRBV5-4 and TRBJ1-2; D not certain. CDR1 and CDR2 from the germline V gene are SGHNT and YYREEE (reference sequence). This CDR3 has 14 amino acids. CDR3 DNA sequence: TGTGCCAGCAGACCCGAGGGATTTAACCATGGCTACACCTTC. This codes for CASRPEGFNHGYTF.

V is TRBV11-3 and J is TRBJ2-3; TRBD2 aligns across 7 bases. J gave up 1 base and V 2 bases, and 6 bases lay outside the gene matches. In germline, CDR1 is SGHNT, CDR2 YENEEA. The CDR3 covers 16 residues. The CDR3, as DNA: TGTGCCAGCAGCTTAAGCAGAGCGGGGCGCACAGATACGCAGTATTTT. Translated, it gives CASSLSRAGRTDTQYF.

This clone has only a few counts. The V call is TRBV30, the J call TRBJ2-2, with 8 bases aligning to TRBD1. Germline V gives CDR1 GTSNPN, CDR2 SVGIG (reference sequence). CDR3 length: 16 residues. With 2 bases clipped from V and 4 bases from J, the junction kept 9 bases outside the gene matches. The CDR3 is CAWSSWTGILTGELFF. DNA for the CDR3: TGTGCCTGGAGTTCCTGGACAGGGATCCTCACCGGGGAGCTGTTTTTT.

In this sample, this clone turned up once. The J gene is TRBJ1-5, the V gene TRBV5-1; D is perhaps TRBD1 (5 bases). Germline CDR1 and CDR2: SGHRS and YFSETQ. V was trimmed by 2 bases and J by 12 bases, leaving 9 bases between them. The CDR3 totals 11 residues. CDR3 loop: CASSFIRDQHF. The CDR3, as DNA: TGCGCCAGCAGCTTTATCAGGGACCAGCATTTT.

The chain uses TRBV11-2 and TRBJ2-7, with 10 bases matching TRBD1. The length of the CDR3 is 15 residues. V lost 4 bases, J lost 3 bases, and 6 bases stayed unmatched. CDR1 and CDR2 (germline): SGHAT, FQNNGV. The CDR3 nucleotides are TGTGCCAGCAGCTCAACGACAGGGGGCGGCTACGAGCAGTACTTC. Its translation is CASSSTTGGGYEQYF.

This clone was detected a few times. The J gene is TRBJ2-7, the V gene TRBV25-1, with TRBD2 identical over 7 bases. The CDR3 extends over 15 amino acids. Germline-derived CDR1 and CDR2 are MGHDK and SYGVNS. The V gene end was trimmed by 2 bases and the J gene end by 2 bases; junction bases not matched to a gene: 6. CDR3 region: CASSERGGGPYEQYF. In nucleotides, the CDR3 is TGTGCCAGCAGTGAAAGGGGCGGGGGTCCCTACGAGCAGTACTTC.

The genes are TRBV29-1 and TRBJ2-7; TRBD1 agrees at 9 bases. With 3 bases clipped from V and 4 bases from J, the junction kept 1 base outside the gene matches. The germline V gene encodes CDR1 SQVTM and CDR2 ANQGSEA. The CDR3 length is 12 residues. The CDR3 is CSVDGTGYEQYF. CDR3 nucleotides: TGCAGCGTTGACGGGACAGGGTACGAGCAGTACTTC.

This clone was picked up one time. This sequence joins TRBV19 and TRBJ1-4; D remains ambiguous. Germline CDR1 reads LNHDA; CDR2 reads SQIVND (reference sequence). V was cut by 5 bases and J by 3 bases, with 10 bases left in between. The CDR3 loop spans 14 amino acids. The CDR3 loop reads CASSPQSANEKLFF. CDR3 nucleotide sequence: TGTGCCAGTAGTCCCCAGTCCGCTAATGAAAAACTGTTTTTT.

The chain uses TRBV19 and TRBJ1-2; tentative D call: TRBD1 (5 bases). The CDR3 has 12 residues. Trimming pared 6 bases from V and 1 base from J, leaving 6 bases between. The V gene's germline CDR1 is LNHDA and CDR2 SQIVND (reference sequence). The CDR3 DNA sequence: TGTGCCAGTAGGGACAATAACTATGGCTACACCTTC. Amino acid sequence: CASRDNNYGYTF.

The chain links TRBV28 to TRBJ2-5; weak D call: TRBD2 (5 bases). The CDR3 has 16 residues. Per germline, CDR1 MDHEN and CDR2 SYDVKM. The V and J ends lost 5 bases and 0 bases respectively, with 16 bases between them. CDR3 DNA sequence: TGTGCCAGCAGTGACCTAGCCTTAAGTCACCAAGAGACCCAGTACTTC. Amino acid sequence: CASSDLALSHQETQYF.

The chain links TRBV6-5 to TRBJ2-2; the D gene is possibly TRBD2 (6 bases). The CDR3 consists of 16 residues. The V gene lost 0 bases and the J gene lost 0 bases, with 8 bases spanning the gap. The germline CDR1 and CDR2 sequences are MNHEY and SVGAGI. CDR3 sequence reads: CASSYSPGANTGELFF. DNA of the CDR3: TGTGCCAGCAGTTACTCGCCGGGAGCGAACACCGGGGAGCTGTTTTTT.

This clone was observed once. At the DNA level, this CDR3 is encoded by other sequences in the same sample as well. The gene calls are TRBV11-2 and TRBJ2-5, with 7 bases lining up with TRBD2. The CDR3 length is 14 residues. V was clipped by 1 base and J by 5 bases; unmatched bases: 4. Germline loops: CDR1 SGHAT, CDR2 FQNNGV. CDR3 region: CASSLGPGGETQYF. The CDR3 DNA is TGTGCCAGCAGCTTAGGACCCGGGGGGGAGACCCAGTACTTC.

The rearrangement links TRBV27 to TRBJ2-1; D call uncertain. With 2 bases removed from V and 3 bases from J, the gap between germline ends came to 8 bases. The CDR3 loop spans 14 amino acids. Germline V gene data show CDR1 as MNHEY and CDR2 as SMNVEV (reference sequence). The CDR3 DNA is TGTGCCAGCAGTTTAACCGGAAACTACAATGAGCAGTTCTTC. Translating it yields CASSLTGNYNEQFF.

The rearrangement links TRBV5-6 to TRBJ1-6; 7 bases fit TRBD1. This CDR3 is 16 amino acids long. The germline gives CDR1 SGHDT, CDR2 YYEEEE. Trimming took 4 bases from V and 4 from J; bases not matched to a gene: 8. The CDR3 DNA reads TGTGCCAGCAGCGAGAGGACAGGATATTATAATTCACCCCTCCACTTT. This codes for CASSERTGYYNSPLHF.

As concerns this clone: The identical CDR3 is also encoded by other nucleotide sequences in the sample. V gene TRBV6-6 combines with J gene TRBJ2-5, with D perhaps TRBD1 (5 bases). V gave up 0 bases and J gave up 0 bases, with 8 bases separating them. CDR3 length: 15 amino acids. Germline CDR1 reads MNHNY; CDR2 reads SVGAGI (reference sequence). CDR3 DNA sequence: TGTGCCAGCAGTTACTCGTCAGGGTACCAAGAGACCCAGTACTTC. Amino acids: CASSYSSGYQETQYF.

V is TRBV10-2 and J is TRBJ1-1, with TRBD1 as a possible D gene (5 bases). Germline V gene data show CDR1 as WSHSY and CDR2 as SAAADI. The CDR3 has 14 residues. V was cut by 6 bases and J by 0 bases, with 11 bases left in between. The DNA of the CDR3 is TGCGCCAGCAGCTTGACAGACATGAACACTGAAGCTTTCTTT. Amino acids: CASSLTDMNTEAFF.

The CDR3 sequence: CASSYRSGEQYF. The CDR3 bases are TGTGCCAGCAGCTATCGATCCGGCGAGCAGTACTTC. The chain uses TRBV7-2 and TRBJ2-7; D uncertain. This CDR3 contains 12 residues. V lost 4 bases and J 6 bases, leaving 10 bases between the germline ends. Germline CDR1 is SGHTA and CDR2 is FQGNSA.

The genes are TRBV6-5 and TRBJ1-4; D call uncertain. CDR1 is MNHEY, CDR2 SVGAGI, per germline. The CDR3 is made up of 14 amino acids. V gave up 0 bases and J gave up 8 bases, with 10 bases separating them. Here the CDR3 DNA reads TGTGCCAGCAGTTACTCGATCGCCGGAGAAAAACTGTTTTTT. This gives the protein CASSYSIAGEKLFF.

This clone occurred once. V is TRBV30 and J is TRBJ2-2; D remains ambiguous. V lost 3 bases to trimming and J lost 4 bases, with 9 bases between them. Germline V gene data show CDR1 as GTSNPN and CDR2 as SVGIG (reference sequence). This CDR3 is 13 amino acids long. This CDR3 is CAWRGRGTGELFF. The CDR3 DNA follows: TGTGCCTGGAGAGGAAGAGGCACCGGGGAGCTGTTTTTT.

The CDR3 coding sequence is TGTGCCAGCTCACGAAGTGGGACAGGGTCCTACAATGAGCAGTTCTTC. Translated, it gives CASSRSGTGSYNEQFF. The V gene is TRBV18, the J gene TRBJ2-1; 9 bases are a match to TRBD1. Germline V gene sequence: CDR1 KGHSH, CDR2 LQKENI. The J segment lost 1 base and the V segment lost 4 bases, leaving 5 bases of the junction unmatched. This CDR3 region has 16 residues.